The subject of this entry is one T cell receptor beta chain. This sample is drawn from a study of T cell changes during pregnancy in multiple sclerosis. The protocol was immunoSEQ multiplex PCR, while the TCRdb copy is restricted to in-frame clones and leaves out a portion. The data contain some 20,000 clones, 88% of them seen just once; the ten biggest clones take up approximately 1.4%. Germline trimming cut 3 bases from V and 5 bases from J; bases unmatched to any gene: 3. In germline, CDR1 is SGHTA, CDR2 FQGNSA. The CDR3 extends over 15 amino acids. The sample was CD4+ T cells from peripheral blood mononuclear cells, taken in the first trimester of pregnancy. This chain links TRBV7-2 with TRBJ2-3; 12 nucleotides line up with TRBD2. The clonotype originates from a female donor in good health, enrolled as a control in a pregnancy study. CDR3 in amino acids: CASSFPSGGGDTQYF. CDR3 bases: TGTGCCAGCAGCTTCCCTAGCGGGGGGGGAGATACGCAGTATTTT.